This T cell receptor (beta chain) was obtained from a study of blood T cell repertoires in COVID-19. This clone was recorded a few times. Profiled with immunoSEQ multiplex PCR; TCRdb holds only in-frame clones, not every one. The sample lists 310,000 or so clones; around 90% were seen once. Germline loops: CDR1 MNHNS, CDR2 SASEGT. CDR3 size: 15 residues. Trimming left V 2 bases short and J 1 base short, with 11 bases between. This TCR was recovered from a woman aged 18-30 years who had recovered from COVID-19. The sequenced sample was PBMCs or T cells enriched from blood (not recorded which). The genes are TRBV6-1 and TRBJ1-1, with D unresolved. The CDR3 DNA reads TGTGCCAGCAGTGAATCGGGGAGAAGGAACACTGAAGCTTTCTTT. Translated: CASSESGRRNTEAFF.